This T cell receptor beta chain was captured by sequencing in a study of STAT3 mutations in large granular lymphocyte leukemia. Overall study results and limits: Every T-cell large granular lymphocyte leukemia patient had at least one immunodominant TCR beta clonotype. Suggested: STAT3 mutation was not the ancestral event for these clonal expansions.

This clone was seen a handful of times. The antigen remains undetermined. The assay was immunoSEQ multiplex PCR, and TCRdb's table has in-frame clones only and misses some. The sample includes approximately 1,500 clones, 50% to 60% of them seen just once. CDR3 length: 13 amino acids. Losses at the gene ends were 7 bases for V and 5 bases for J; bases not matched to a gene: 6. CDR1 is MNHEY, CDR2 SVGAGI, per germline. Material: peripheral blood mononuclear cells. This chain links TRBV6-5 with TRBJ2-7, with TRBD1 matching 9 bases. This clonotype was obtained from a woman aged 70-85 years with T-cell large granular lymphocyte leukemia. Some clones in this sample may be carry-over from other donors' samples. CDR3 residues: CASKGTGLHEQYF. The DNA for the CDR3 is TGTGCCAGCAAGGGGACAGGGCTCCACGAGCAGTACTTC.